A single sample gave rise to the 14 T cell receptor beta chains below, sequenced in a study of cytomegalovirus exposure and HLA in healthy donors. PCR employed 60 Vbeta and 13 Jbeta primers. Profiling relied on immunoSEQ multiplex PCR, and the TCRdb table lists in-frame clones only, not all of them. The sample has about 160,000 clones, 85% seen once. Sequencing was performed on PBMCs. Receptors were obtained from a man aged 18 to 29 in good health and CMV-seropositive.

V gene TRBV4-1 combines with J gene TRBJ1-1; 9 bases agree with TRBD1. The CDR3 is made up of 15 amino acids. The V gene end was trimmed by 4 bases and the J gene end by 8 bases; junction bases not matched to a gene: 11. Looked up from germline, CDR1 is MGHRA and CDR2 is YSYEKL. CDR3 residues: CASSPETGGTYEAFF. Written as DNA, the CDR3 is TGCGCCAGCAGCCCGGAGACAGGGGGGACATACGAAGCTTTCTTT.

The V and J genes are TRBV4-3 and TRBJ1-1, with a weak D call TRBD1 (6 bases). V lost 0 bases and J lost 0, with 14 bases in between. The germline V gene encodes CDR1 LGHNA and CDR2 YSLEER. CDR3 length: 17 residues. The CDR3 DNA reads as TGCGCCAGCAGCCAAGATTCACCCAGGGGCATGAACACTGAAGCTTTCTTT. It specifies CASSQDSPRGMNTEAFF.

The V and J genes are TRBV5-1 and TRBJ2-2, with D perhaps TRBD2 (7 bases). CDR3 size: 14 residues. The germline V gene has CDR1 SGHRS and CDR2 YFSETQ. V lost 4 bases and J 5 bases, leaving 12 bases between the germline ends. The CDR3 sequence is CASSPAGATGELFF. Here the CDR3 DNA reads TGCGCCAGCAGCCCTGCGGGGGCGACCGGGGAGCTGTTTTTT.

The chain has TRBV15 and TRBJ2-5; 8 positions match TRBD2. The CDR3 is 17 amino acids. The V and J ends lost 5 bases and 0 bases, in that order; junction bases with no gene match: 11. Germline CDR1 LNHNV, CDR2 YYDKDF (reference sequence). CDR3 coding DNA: TGTGCCACCAGCCACCCCCCCAGCGGGAGAGACCAAGAGACCCAGTACTTC. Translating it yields CATSHPPSGRDQETQYF.

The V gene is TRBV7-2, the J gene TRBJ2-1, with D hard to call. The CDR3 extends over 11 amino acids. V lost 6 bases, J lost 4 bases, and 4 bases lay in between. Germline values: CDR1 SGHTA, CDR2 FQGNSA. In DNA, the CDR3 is TGTGCCAGCAGTCATTACAATGAGCAGTTCTTC. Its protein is CASSHYNEQFF.

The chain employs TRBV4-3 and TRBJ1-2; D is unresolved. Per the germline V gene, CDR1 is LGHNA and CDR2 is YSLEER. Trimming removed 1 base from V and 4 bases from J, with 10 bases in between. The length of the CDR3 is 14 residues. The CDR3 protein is CASSQGTATYGYTF. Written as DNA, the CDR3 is TGCGCCAGCAGCCAAGGAACAGCTACCTATGGCTACACCTTC.

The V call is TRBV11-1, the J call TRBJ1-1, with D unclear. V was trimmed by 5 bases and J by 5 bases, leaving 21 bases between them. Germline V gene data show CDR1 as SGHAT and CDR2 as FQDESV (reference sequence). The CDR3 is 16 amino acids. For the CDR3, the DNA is TGTGCCAGCAGCAACTCTCAGGCAGCCGCCGGTACTGAAGCTTTCTTT. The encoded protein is CASSNSQAAAGTEAFF.

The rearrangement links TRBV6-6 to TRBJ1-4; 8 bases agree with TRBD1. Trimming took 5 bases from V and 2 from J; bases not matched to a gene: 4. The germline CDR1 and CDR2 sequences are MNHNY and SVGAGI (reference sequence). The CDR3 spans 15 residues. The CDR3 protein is CASSPWTGTNEKLFF. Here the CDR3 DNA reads TGTGCCAGCAGTCCGTGGACAGGGACTAATGAAAAACTGTTTTTT.

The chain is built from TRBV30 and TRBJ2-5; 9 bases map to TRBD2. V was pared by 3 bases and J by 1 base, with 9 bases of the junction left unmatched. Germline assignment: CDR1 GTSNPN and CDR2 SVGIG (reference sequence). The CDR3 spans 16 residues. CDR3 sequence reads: CAWREGTSSSQETQYF. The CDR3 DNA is TGTGCCTGGAGGGAGGGGACTAGCAGCTCCCAAGAGACCCAGTACTTC.

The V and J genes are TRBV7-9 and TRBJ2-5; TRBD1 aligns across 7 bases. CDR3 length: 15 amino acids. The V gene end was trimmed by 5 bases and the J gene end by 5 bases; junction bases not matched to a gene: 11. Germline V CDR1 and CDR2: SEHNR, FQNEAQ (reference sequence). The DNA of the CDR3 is TGTGCCAGCAGCCCGTCGGGGACAGCGATGGAGACCCAGTACTTC. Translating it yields CASSPSGTAMETQYF. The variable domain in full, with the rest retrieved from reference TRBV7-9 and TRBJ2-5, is DTGVSQNPRHKITKRGQNVTFRCDPISEHNRLYWYRQTLGQGPEFLTYFQNEAQLEKSRLLSDRFSAERPKGSFSTLEIQRTEQGDSAMYLCASSPSGTAMETQYFGPGTRLLVL.

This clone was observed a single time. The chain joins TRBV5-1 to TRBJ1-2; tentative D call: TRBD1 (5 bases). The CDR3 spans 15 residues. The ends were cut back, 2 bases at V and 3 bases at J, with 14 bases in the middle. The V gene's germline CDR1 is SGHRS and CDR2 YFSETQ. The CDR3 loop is CASSFSGHGDYGYTF. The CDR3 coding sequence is TGCGCCAGCAGCTTTTCAGGGCACGGTGACTATGGCTACACCTTC.

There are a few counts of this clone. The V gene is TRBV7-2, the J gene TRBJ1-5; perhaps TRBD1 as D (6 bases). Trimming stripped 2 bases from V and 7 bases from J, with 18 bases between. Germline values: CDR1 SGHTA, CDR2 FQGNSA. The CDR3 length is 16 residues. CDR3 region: CASSLSGGFSYQPQHF. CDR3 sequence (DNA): TGTGCCAGCAGCTTATCGGGGGGCTTTAGTTACCAGCCCCAGCATTTT.

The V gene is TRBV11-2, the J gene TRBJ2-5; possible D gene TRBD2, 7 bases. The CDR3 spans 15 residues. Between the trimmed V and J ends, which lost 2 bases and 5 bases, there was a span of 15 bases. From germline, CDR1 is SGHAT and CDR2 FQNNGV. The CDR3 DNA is TGTGCCAGCAGCTTACTGAGGGGGGGCGGGGAGACCCAGTACTTC. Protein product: CASSLLRGGGETQYF.

The CDR3, as DNA: TGTGCCATCACCGGGACTGGGACGTACAATGAGCAGTTCTTC. The encoded protein is CAITGTGTYNEQFF. The chain uses TRBV10-3 and TRBJ2-1; maybe TRBD2 (6 bases). Germline values: CDR1 ENHRY, CDR2 SYGVKD. The CDR3 has 14 amino acids. The V end was cut by 7 bases, the J end by 4 bases, with 14 bases between.